The 6 T cell receptor beta chains below all came from one sample that was sequenced in a study of T cells in Graves' hyperthyroidism and ophthalmopathy. The source material, RNA transcripts, was used to amplify TCR beta CDR3 regions. First-round RT-PCR targeting the TCR CDR3 was performed with the HTBI primer set. Via MiXCR, TCRdb re-called the multiplex PCR reads, giving one row per CDR3 protein. The sample lists around 420,000 distinct CDR3 sequences; 15% to 18% were seen once. Sequenced sample: blood. The receptor source for this set is a woman between 18 and 30 years old with Graves' hyperthyroidism.

In its sample, this clonotype was seen many times. V usage is TRBV6-2 or TRBV6-3 and J usage is TRBJ1-5; D remains ambiguous. With 1 base removed from V and 4 bases from J, the gap between germline ends came to 8 bases. The CDR3 totals 14 residues. Germline CDR1 MNHEY, CDR2 SVGEGT. CDR3: CASSYYTLNQPQHF. CDR3 sequence (DNA): TGTGCCAGCAGTTACTACACACTGAATCAGCCCCAGCATTTT.

This clonotype has a handful of counts. The gene calls are TRBV5-1 and TRBJ2-3; a possible D gene is TRBD2 (6 bases). Per germline, CDR1 SGHRS and CDR2 YFSETQ. Trimming left V 2 bases short and J 5 bases short, with 12 bases between. This CDR3 has 14 residues. CDR3 nucleotide sequence: TGCGCCAGCAGCTTTTCGGCGGGAAAAGATACGCAGTATTTT. This translates into CASSFSAGKDTQYF. Based on the CDR3 plus reference TRBV5-1 and TRBJ2-3, the full variable domain is KAGVTQTPRYLIKTRGQQVTLSCSPISGHRSVSWYQQTPGQGLQFLFEYFSETQRNKGNFPGRFSGRQFSNSRSEMNVSTLELGDSALYLCASSFSAGKDTQYFGPGTRLTVL.

The V call is TRBV7-9, the J call TRBJ1-3; D gene uncertain. Germline V CDR1 and CDR2: SEHNR, FQNEAQ (reference sequence). The CDR3 consists of 13 residues. V was clipped by 7 bases and J by 0 bases, with 7 bases between them. CDR3 DNA: TGTGCCAGCATTCCCCTCTCTGGAAACACCATATATTTT. Amino acids: CASIPLSGNTIYF. Full variable domain (missing parts from reference TRBV7-9 and TRBJ1-3): DTGVSQNPRHKITKRGQNVTFRCDPISEHNRLYWYRQTLGQGPEFLTYFQNEAQLEKSRLLSDRFSAERPKGSFSTLEIQRTEQGDSAMYLCASIPLSGNTIYFGEGSWLTVV.

This clonotype has ten or more counts. This chain links TRBV5-1 with TRBJ1-2; D remains ambiguous. Trimming cost V 1 base and J 4 bases, with 17 bases left between them. The CDR3 has 16 amino acids. Germline CDR1 SGHRS, CDR2 YFSETQ. The CDR3 DNA sequence: TGCGCCAGCAGCTTGTGGGCGGACCCGGTGGGCTATGGCTACACCTTC. The encoded protein is CASSLWADPVGYGYTF.

Regarding this clonotype: A much more abundant neighbour one base away suggests this may be a read error. V usage is TRBV3-1 and J usage is TRBJ2-2, with D possibly being TRBD2 (6 bases). Germline CDR1 reads LGHDT; CDR2 reads YNNKEL (reference sequence). This CDR3 has 15 amino acids. The CDR3 here is CASSQAAGITGELLF. DNA for the CDR3: TGTGCCAGCAGCCAAGCAGCGGGCATAACCGGGGAGCTGCTTTTT.

This clonotype was counted many times. The gene calls are TRBV2 and TRBJ1-5; the D is unclear. V gave up 6 bases and J gave up 3 bases, with 9 bases separating them. The CDR3 has 13 residues. CDR1 and CDR2 from the germline V gene are SNHLY and FYNNEI. CDR3 DNA: TGTGCCAGCAGGTGGGGAATCAATCAGCCCCAGCATTTT. Protein product: CASRWGINQPQHF.